The clone carrying this T cell receptor (beta chain) was found many times. This specimen belongs to a study of T-cell reconstitution after alpha-beta-depleted transplantation in children. Unique molecular identifiers were incorporated into the prepared TCRbeta library. Using its own MiXCR run on the PCR reads, TCRdb lists one record per CDR3 protein. In the table there are a few hundred thousand distinct CDR3 sequences, approximately 9.5% of which are singletons. V shed 0 bases and J shed 6 bases, with 15 bases lying between them. This CDR3 is 16 amino acids long. CDR1 LGHNA and CDR2 YNFKEQ come from the germline V gene.

The V and J genes are TRBV4-2 and TRBJ2-1; D call uncertain. The source of this sequence is a human donor who donated a stem cell graft to a child with acute lymphoblastic leukemia. The sample was PBMCs from the stem cell graft donor, taken from the stem cell graft. The CDR3, as DNA: TGTGCCAGCAGCCAAGATCTGGTTGGTATGGCCAATGAGCAGTTCTTC. Residues: CASSQDLVGMANEQFF.